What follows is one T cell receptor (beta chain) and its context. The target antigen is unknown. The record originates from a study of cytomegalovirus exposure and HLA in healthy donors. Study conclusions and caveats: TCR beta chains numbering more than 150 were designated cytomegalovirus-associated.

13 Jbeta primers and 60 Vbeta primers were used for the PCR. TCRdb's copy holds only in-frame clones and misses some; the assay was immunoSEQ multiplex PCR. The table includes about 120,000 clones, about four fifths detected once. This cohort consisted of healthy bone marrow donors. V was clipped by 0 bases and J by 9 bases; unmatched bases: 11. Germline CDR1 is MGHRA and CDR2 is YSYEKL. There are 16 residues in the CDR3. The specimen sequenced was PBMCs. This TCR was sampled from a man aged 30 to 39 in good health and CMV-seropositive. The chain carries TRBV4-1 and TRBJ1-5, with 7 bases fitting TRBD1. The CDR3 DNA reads TGCGCCAGCAGCCAAGATGACAGGGAGTCGGCCTGGCCCCAGCATTTT. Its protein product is CASSQDDRESAWPQHF.